This section outlines one T cell receptor (beta chain) sequence together with its context. Its antigen is not yet known. No base qualities exist here, and no much larger clone lies one base off it. Enrolling through a virtual design, the prospective study's participants ranged in age from about 18 to 100 years and lived across roughly 23 United States geographic areas. Cohort assignment in the prospective study relied on participant-reported clinical history from a screening survey and a study questionnaire. Exposed participants were defined as having been in contact with someone with a PCR-confirmed or clinician-diagnosed COVID-19 case within 2 weeks of study entry. In the prospective study, whole blood, serum and a nasopharyngeal or oropharyngeal swab were collected from each participant by mobile phlebotomists. Over a roughly two-month period, participants in the prospective study had the option of providing additional blood draws and questionnaires. Prospective study blood samples were shipped either frozen or at room temperature before DNA extraction.

These data originate in a study of blood T cell repertoires in COVID-19 (dated by TCRdb to about 2020). About the full investigation: Samples covering the acute and convalescent phases of COVID-19 were provided by collaborators in the United States, Italy and Spain. The prospective study material was composed of cDNA or gDNA derived from T cells, B-cell-depleted T cells, or PBMCs. Subjects who had been exposed to COVID-19, were actively infected with it, or had recovered from it provided the deeply sampled blood TCRbeta repertoires that made up the dataset. A freely available public database, intended as a resource for researchers studying the immune response to SARS-CoV-2, is where the repertoires were released. The samples were drawn from two sources: the first 160 participants of the ongoing ImmuneRACE study, and 1,000 to 1,500 subjects contributed by 6 global collaborators. Nearly every sample came with metadata listing a de-identified subject ID, COVID-19 status, age in years and sex. Where available, HLA class I and class II types were obtained from metadata supplied by the sample provider rather than from assay-based typing. Here is what the overall study found, with its caveats: The quantity of clinical and demographic metadata differed by source and by participant and was supplied without curation.

The CDR3, cysteine through phenylalanine, is 13 amino acids long. Only the CDR3 DNA stays, 39 bases, in frame from base 1. The germline V gene (reference sequence) yields LNHDA for CDR1 and SQIVND for CDR2. After removal of 7 bases from V and 7 bases from J, the junction retains 4 bases not matched to a gene. The immunoSEQ Assay, a bias-controlled multiplex PCR, was used to amplify TCRbeta CDR3 regions from genomic DNA. The authors' pipeline ran thus. Within the assay, amplification of reference gene primers was used to estimate how many nucleated cells each sample contained. To quantify the absolute abundance of each unique TCRbeta CDR3 rearrangement, sequence reads were collapsed and filtered. Productive Simpson clonality was computed per sample as the square root of Simpson's diversity index over productive rearrangements. TCRdb carries this immuneACCESS record with in-frame sequences only. Its versions omit some clonotypes, under half of them owing to an unresolved V gene in the studies checked, with the rest unexplained. V and J calls and clone size are copied from that table; D and trimming were computed from the DNA. For this sample the table gives 200,000 or so clones, of which approximately 88% were detected only once. In total, the top ten clones hold about 4% of the sample.

The chain couples TRBV19 to TRBJ1-1, with 12 central nucleotides matching TRBD1. Sequences were obtained from PBMCs or T cells enriched from blood (not recorded which). This sequence was found in a woman aged 25 to 39 who had been exposed to COVID-19. At the DNA level, the sequence is TGTGCCAGTACGGGACAGGGGGCCCTTGAAGCTTTCTTT. Translated, this gives CASTGQGALEAFF.